Following are 14 T cell receptor beta chains from one sample sequenced in a study of T cells in Graves' hyperthyroidism and ophthalmopathy. There were TCR beta CDR3 regions amplified from RNA transcripts. The HTBI set primed first-round TCR CDR3 RT-PCR. TCRdb used MiXCR to reprocess the multiplex PCR reads, holding one entry per CDR3 protein. The top ten hold around 25% of the sample, which has about 350,000 distinct CDR3 sequences, approximately 15% seen once. Sequencing input: blood. Receptor source: a woman aged 25 to 39 with Graves' hyperthyroidism.

The chain couples TRBV6-2 or TRBV6-3 to TRBJ2-3; unclear D gene. The germline gives CDR1 MNHEY, CDR2 SVGEGT. The CDR3 consists of 13 residues. Deletions cut 8 bases from V and 1 base from J, with 10 bases between. The CDR3 nucleotides are TGTGCCAGCTGGATCGGAGGCACAGATACGCAGTATTTT. This gives the protein CASWIGGTDTQYF.

This clonotype was recorded a few times. The chain combines TRBV7-9 with TRBJ2-5; D gene unclear. The CDR3 consists of 15 residues. Trimming shortened V by 2 bases and J by 2 bases, and 12 bases separated the two germline ends. The V gene's germline CDR1 is SEHNR and CDR2 FQNEAQ (reference sequence). DNA for the CDR3: TGTGCCAGCAGCTTACTAGGATCGATTCAAGAGACCCAGTACTTC. It codes for CASSLLGSIQETQYF.

At least ten counts were recorded for this clonotype. J is TRBJ1-5 and V is TRBV24-1; D is ambiguous. The CDR3 loop spans 13 amino acids. V gave up 4 bases and J gave up 7 bases, with 10 bases separating them. Germline assignment: CDR1 KGHDR and CDR2 SFDVKD. The DNA for the CDR3 is TGTGCCACCAGTGACGGACCCGGACAGCCCCAGCATTTT. Amino acids: CATSDGPGQPQHF.

This clonotype was picked up many times. V is TRBV28 and J is TRBJ1-4, with D unclear. V dropped 6 bases and J dropped 2 bases, with 4 bases sitting between them. The germline V gene has CDR1 MDHEN and CDR2 SYDVKM. The CDR3 is 12 amino acids. The CDR3 region has the DNA TGTGCCAGCAGGTCCACTAATGAAAAACTGTTTTTT. Its translation: CASRSTNEKLFF.

This rearrangement joins TRBV2 to TRBJ2-7; possibly TRBD2 for D (5 bases). The CDR3 totals 15 residues. The V end lost 2 bases, the J end lost 3 bases, and 14 bases lay between the germline ends. Germline values: CDR1 SNHLY, CDR2 FYNNEI. The CDR3 DNA is TGTGCCAGCAGTGAACCTCGCGACGGGAACTACGAGCAGTACTTC. Encoded protein: CASSEPRDGNYEQYF.

The chain has TRBV7-3 and TRBJ2-1; D might be TRBD2 (6 bases). Germline-derived CDR1 and CDR2 are SGHTA and FQGTGA. Trimming stripped 5 bases from V and 5 bases from J, with 13 bases between. The CDR3 runs 14 residues. The CDR3, as DNA: TGTGCCAGCAGCCCCGGACTAACAGACAATGAGCAGTTCTTC. This codes for CASSPGLTDNEQFF.

The rearrangement uses TRBV18 and TRBJ2-7; D uncertain. The V gene lost 5 bases and the J gene lost 5 bases, with 16 bases spanning the gap. Germline values: CDR1 KGHSH, CDR2 LQKENI. The CDR3 sequence is 14 residues long. The CDR3 coding sequence is TGTGCCAGCTCAGCGGCCGTAATTTCCCACGAGCAGTACTTC. Protein product: CASSAAVISHEQYF.

This clonotype came up many times. The CDR3 DNA sequence: TGTGCCAGCGCGGCCGTCAGGCGAAATCAGCCCCAGCATTTT. This translates into CASAAVRRNQPQHF. The rearrangement links TRBV2 to TRBJ1-5; D gene unclear. CDR1 and CDR2 from the germline V gene are SNHLY and FYNNEI. The ends were cut back, 8 bases at V and 4 bases at J, with 15 bases in the middle. The length of the CDR3 is 14 residues. The whole variable domain, remainder taken from reference TRBV2 and TRBJ1-5, is EPEVTQTPSHQVTQMGQEVILRCVPISNHLYFYWYRQILGQKVEFLVSFYNNEISEKSEIFDDQFSVERPDGSNFTLKIRSTKLEDSAMYFCASAAVRRNQPQHFGDGTRLSIL.

This clonotype was recorded at least ten times. The genes are TRBV6-2 or TRBV6-3 and TRBJ2-7; D gene uncertain. The CDR3 has 14 residues. The V gene's germline CDR1 is MNHEY and CDR2 SVGEGT. V was shortened by 3 bases and J by 0 bases, with 9 bases between the two germline ends. CDR3 protein: CASSYVGPSYEQYF. DNA of the CDR3: TGTGCCAGCAGTTATGTCGGCCCCTCCTACGAGCAGTACTTC.

This clonotype was seen a handful of times. The rearrangement uses TRBV5-5 and TRBJ1-1; unclear D gene. CDR3 length: 14 residues. Trimming removed 3 bases at V and 0 bases at J, with 9 bases between. From germline, CDR1 is SGHKS and CDR2 YYEKEE (reference sequence). CDR3 in amino acids: CASSSGMVNTEAFF. Here the CDR3 DNA reads TGTGCCAGCAGCTCTGGGATGGTGAACACTGAAGCTTTCTTT.

This clonotype was counted many times. The rearrangement uses TRBV20-1 and TRBJ2-7; no definite D call. V shed 4 bases and J shed 4 bases, with 17 bases lying between them. Germline lookup yields CDR1 DFQATT and CDR2 SNEGSKA (reference sequence). The CDR3 runs 14 residues. For the CDR3, the DNA is TGCAGTGCTACCCTTCCCTGGGTTGGTTACGAGCAGTACTTC. Translation gives CSATLPWVGYEQYF.

The chain recombines TRBV12-3 or TRBV12-4 with TRBJ1-2; no clear D. The CDR3 is made up of 15 amino acids. The V gene lost 2 bases and the J gene lost 10 bases, with 20 bases spanning the gap. CDR3 sequence reads: CASSLSFPADSVYTF. The CDR3 DNA reads TGTGCCAGCAGTTTATCGTTCCCCGCCGACTCTGTCTACACCTTC.

This clonotype was counted only a few times. J is TRBJ2-1 and V is TRBV29-1, with TRBD2 identical over 14 bases. Germline lookup yields CDR1 SQVTM and CDR2 ANQGSEA. The CDR3 runs 18 residues. The V and J ends lost 4 bases and 6 bases, in that order; junction bases with no gene match: 14. The CDR3 DNA reads TGCAGCGTTGCCGGAGGACTAGCGGGAGGCATTGCGGGCAATGAGCAGTTCTTC. As protein: CSVAGGLAGGIAGNEQFF.

This clonotype has a handful of counts. The rearrangement uses TRBV10-2 and TRBJ2-7; 9 positions match TRBD1. The germline V gene has CDR1 WSHSY and CDR2 SAAADI. V trimming: 2 bases; J trimming: 1 base; junction bases outside the gene matches: 12. CDR3 length: 18 amino acids. The CDR3 DNA follows: TGCGCCAGCAGTGAGCGGGACAGGGTAGCCTCTTGGTCCTACGAGCAGTACTTC. Amino acid sequence: CASSERDRVASWSYEQYF.